This T cell receptor beta chain derives from a study of T cell responses to AZD1222 COVID-19 vaccine. Across the study: Samples with a second dose at about 4 or about 12 weeks were pooled together.

The method was immunoSEQ multiplex PCR; TCRdb's version includes in-frame clones alone and lacks a portion of them. The table records about 130,000 clones, just over 90% of them present only once. Broader study findings: It should be noted that donors were predominantly white British and more often female, and clonal diversity was possibly underestimated. Increased Spike-specific TCR breadth and depth were observed after two AZD1222 doses.

V gave up 0 bases and J gave up 7 bases, with 13 bases separating them. CDR1 is SGHNT, CDR2 YYREEE, per germline (reference sequence). The CDR3 consists of 15 residues. Comments on this clone: Its matching antigen is unknown.

The origin of this receptor is an adult in good health. This chain connects TRBV5-4 to TRBJ1-4, with a possible D match to TRBD1 (6 bases). The sample was peripheral blood, taken on day 0 of AZD1222 vaccination. The CDR3, as DNA: TGTGCCAGCAGCTTGGGTCCTCAGGGGATTGAAAAACTGTTTTTT. This encodes CASSLGPQGIEKLFF. Looking up the rest from reference TRBV5-4 and TRBJ1-4 gives the full variable domain: ETGVTQSPTHLIKTRGQQVTLRCSSQSGHNTVSWYQQALGQGPQFIFQYYREEENGRGNFPPRFSGLQFPNYSSELNVNALELDDSALYLCASSLGPQGIEKLFFGSGTQLSVL.